The clone carrying this TCR beta chain was counted a few times. The antigen remains unidentified. The entry originates in a study of T cells in Graves' hyperthyroidism and ophthalmopathy. The CDR3 regions of TCR beta were amplified from RNA transcripts. Researchers ran a first-round RT-PCR on the TCR CDR3 using the HTBI primer set. TCRdb itself ran the multiplex PCR reads through MiXCR, one entry per CDR3 protein. The sample records 700,000 to 950,000 distinct CDR3 sequences, approximately 36% being singletons. Overall study results and limits: Also found in blood were most expanded thyroid clonotypes above 0.001.

Sequencing was carried out using blood. The origin of this receptor is a woman in her thirties or forties with Graves' hyperthyroidism.

The CDR3 sequence is CASSPWNPVNTEAFF. The CDR3 bases are TGTGCCAGCAGCCCCTGGAACCCAGTTAACACTGAAGCTTTCTTT. This chain links TRBV6-2 or TRBV6-3 with TRBJ1-1; D is uncertain. Germline CDR1 MNHEY, CDR2 SVGEGT. V lost 6 bases and J lost 2, with 16 bases in between. The CDR3 consists of 15 residues.